Given below is one TCR beta chain in context. Trimming took 3 bases from V and 4 from J, leaving 13 bases between them. The CDR3 runs 15 residues. CDR1 is ENHRY, CDR2 SYGVKD, per germline. This sample stems from a study of T cell changes during pregnancy in multiple sclerosis. Produced via immunoSEQ multiplex PCR; TCRdb's table is partial and in-frame only. The sample comprises 85,000 to 130,000 clones, about 94% of which are singletons, and approximately 1% rests with the top ten. This receptor was identified in a female donor with multiple sclerosis, enrolled in a pregnancy study. The rearrangement joins TRBV10-3 to TRBJ2-1; tentative D call: TRBD2 (6 bases). The specimen was peripheral blood, collected before pregnancy. This CDR3 reads CAISDGGKGYNEQFF. CDR3 nucleotide sequence: TGTGCCATCAGTGACGGGGGAAAGGGTTACAATGAGCAGTTCTTC.